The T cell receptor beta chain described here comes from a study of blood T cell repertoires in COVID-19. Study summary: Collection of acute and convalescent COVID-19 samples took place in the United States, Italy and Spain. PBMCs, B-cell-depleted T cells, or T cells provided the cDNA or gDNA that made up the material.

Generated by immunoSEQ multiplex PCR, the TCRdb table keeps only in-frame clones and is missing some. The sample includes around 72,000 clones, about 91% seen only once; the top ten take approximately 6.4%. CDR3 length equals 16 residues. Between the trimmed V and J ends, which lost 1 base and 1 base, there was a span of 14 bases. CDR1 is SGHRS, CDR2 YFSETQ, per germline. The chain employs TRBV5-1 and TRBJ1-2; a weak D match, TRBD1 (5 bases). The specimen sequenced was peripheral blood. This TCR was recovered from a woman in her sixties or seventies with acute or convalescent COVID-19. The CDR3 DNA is TGCGCCAGCAGCTTGTTGCAGGGTGGTATTAACTATGGCTACACCTTC. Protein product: CASSLLQGGINYGYTF.